This note documents a single TCR beta chain sequence. Its cognate antigen is unknown. This entry comes from a study of cytomegalovirus exposure and HLA in healthy donors. This PCR relied on a set of 60 Vbeta primers and 13 Jbeta primers. The repertoire was sequenced with immunoSEQ multiplex PCR; TCRdb's copy has only in-frame clones and lacks some. The sample gives 100,000 to 150,000 clones, 80% of which show up once; roughly 4% is in the top ten. Points from the study as a whole: Listed as cytomegalovirus-associated were approximately 160 TCR beta chains.

The receptor was isolated from a woman aged 40 to 50 in good health and CMV-seronegative. The sequenced material came from PBMCs.

CDR3 region: CASSPRPGGTGELFF. CDR3 DNA sequence: TGCGCCAGCAGTCCGCGGCCAGGGGGAACCGGGGAGCTGTTTTTT. V gene TRBV5-1 combines with J gene TRBJ2-2, with 7 bases fitting TRBD1. CDR1 and CDR2 (germline): SGHRS, YFSETQ. J was trimmed by 5 bases and V by 5 bases; bases with no gene match: 9. The CDR3 is made up of 15 amino acids. The full variable domain, rest sourced from reference TRBV5-1 and TRBJ2-2, is KAGVTQTPRYLIKTRGQQVTLSCSPISGHRSVSWYQQTPGQGLQFLFEYFSETQRNKGNFPGRFSGRQFSNSRSEMNVSTLELGDSALYLCASSPRPGGTGELFFGEGSRLTVL.